This T cell receptor (beta chain) was sequenced in a study of control samples from healthy donors and cancer patients. Clones were sequenced by immunoSEQ multiplex PCR, and TCRdb holds only the in-frame ones, with some missing. The sample lists 150,000 or so clones, 90% to 95% occurring once. The sequencing sample was made of blood. The clonotype was recovered from a man between 18 and 35 years old in good health.

CDR3 sequence (DNA): TGTGCTAGTGGTTCTTACGACAGGGGCCCCACCGGGGAGCTGTTTTTT. Protein: CASGSYDRGPTGELFF. This chain uses TRBV12-5 with TRBJ2-2; 8 nucleotides align to TRBD1. Germline assignment: CDR1 LGHNT and CDR2 FRNRAP. V gave up 4 bases and J gave up 4 bases; unmatched junction bases: 8. This CDR3 spans 16 amino acids.